The next 6 T cell receptor beta chains were all read from a single sample in a study of siplizumab effects on memory and regulatory T cells (dated by TCRdb to the late 2010s). Library prep was done by the immunoSEQ multiplex PCR assay. The table comes from immuneACCESS by way of TCRdb, which keeps in-frame sequences with V and J called. Part of the clones is missing from these tables; in studies checked, under half for an unresolved V gene and the rest for unknown reasons. In this sample the table shows approximately 52,000 clones, 95% to 97% of which occur a single time. The ten largest account for around 0.66% of the sample. Source material: naive CD4+ T cells sorted from blood. The intended sense of this specimen's cell subset or site label: unstimulated naive T cells. These receptors were taken from a human donor in good health.

V gene TRBV11-3 combines with J gene TRBJ2-7, with 7 bases lining up with TRBD2. V lost 6 bases, J lost 0 bases, and 5 bases stayed unmatched. The CDR3 extends over 14 amino acids. Germline lookup yields CDR1 SGHNT and CDR2 YENEEA. This CDR3 reads CASSPRGSSYEQYF. The DNA of the CDR3 is TGTGCCAGCAGTCCTCGCGGGAGCTCCTACGAGCAGTACTTC.

This clone was recorded once. CDR3 nucleotide sequence: TGTGCCTGGGCGAGGGGTAACTATGGCTACACCTTC. Its translation: CAWARGNYGYTF. This chain joins TRBV30 and TRBJ1-2; the D gene is possibly TRBD1 (5 bases). In germline, CDR1 is GTSNPN, CDR2 SVGIG (reference sequence). CDR3 length: 12 amino acids. V lost 5 bases, J lost 1 base, and 8 bases lay in between.

J is TRBJ2-3 and V is TRBV9; TRBD2 matches 10 bases. The junction had 10 bases not matched to a gene; V was cut back by 3 bases and J by 0 bases. The germline gives CDR1 SGDLS, CDR2 YYNGEE. The CDR3 runs 18 residues. The CDR3 DNA reads as TGTGCCAGCAGCGAGGGGACGGGACTAGCGATGAGCACAGATACGCAGTATTTT. As protein: CASSEGTGLAMSTDTQYF.

This clone was detected only once. The chain employs TRBV4-3 and TRBJ1-1; no clear D gene. V gave up 3 bases and J gave up 2 bases, with 10 bases separating them. Germline lookup yields CDR1 LGHNA and CDR2 YSLEER. CDR3 length: 14 residues. The CDR3 DNA is TGCGCCAGCAGCCAGGCCGGACTCAACACTGAAGCTTTCTTT. Its translation: CASSQAGLNTEAFF.

The V call is TRBV29-1, the J call TRBJ2-7; D is tentatively TRBD1 or TRBD2 (5 bases each). V gave up 4 bases and J gave up 0 bases, with 16 bases separating them. The germline gives CDR1 SQVTM, CDR2 ANQGSEA. The CDR3 totals 15 residues. CDR3: CSVGGQGFPSYEQYF. CDR3 bases: TGCAGCGTTGGCGGGCAGGGTTTCCCCTCCTACGAGCAGTACTTC.

The chain combines TRBV7-2 with TRBJ2-1; D is unclear. The CDR3 contains 14 residues. Trimming took off 5 bases at V and 5 bases at J, with 13 bases between the two ends. Germline values: CDR1 SGHTA, CDR2 FQGNSA. The CDR3 protein is CASSLHDKNNEQFF. The CDR3 DNA reads as TGTGCCAGCAGCCTACACGACAAGAACAATGAGCAGTTCTTC.